This TCR beta chain was sequenced during a study of T cell responses to AZD1222 COVID-19 vaccine. Per germline, CDR1 LNHDA and CDR2 SQIVND (reference sequence). The V segment lost 7 bases and the J segment 4 bases; nucleotides outside the gene matches: 6. The CDR3 runs 13 residues. Sequencing was performed with immunoSEQ multiplex PCR; in TCRdb, only in-frame clones are kept and a portion is missing. The repertoire holds around 120,000 clones, with 85% to 95% as singletons. This chain links TRBV19 with TRBJ1-2; TRBD1 agrees at 7 bases. Specimen: peripheral blood, collected 28 days after the second AZD1222 dose. The source is an adult who received the AZD1222 COVID-19 vaccine. The CDR3 bases are TGTGCCAGTAACCAGGGGGGTCCCTATGGCTACACCTTC. It is translated as CASNQGGPYGYTF.